The rows below give T cell receptor beta chains drawn from one sample of a study of blood T cell repertoires in COVID-19. Clones were sequenced by immunoSEQ multiplex PCR, and TCRdb holds only the in-frame ones, with some missing. This table holds approximately 290,000 clones, about 89% found once. Sequencing input: peripheral blood. The receptors derive from a man aged 25 to 40 with acute or convalescent COVID-19. Each CDR3 is given with its conserved first and last residue. D genes are given only for firm matches. Where a row states a size, it is once, few, many or the class of an expanded clone; other rows omit it.

D gene	J gene	clone size	V gene	CDR3 protein	CDR3 DNA
TRBD2	TRBJ2-1	NA	TRBV11-2	CASSFAGGRNEQFF	TGTGCCAGCAGCTTTGCGGGAGGGAGGAATGAGCAGTTCTTC
NA	TRBJ2-7	NA	TRBV14	CASSQANLPTYEQYF	TGTGCCAGCAGCCAAGCTAACTTACCGACCTACGAGCAGTACTTC
TRBD1	TRBJ1-5	NA	TRBV5-8	CASSLGQVDFGNQPQHF	TGTGCCAGCAGCTTAGGACAGGTTGACTTCGGCAATCAGCCCCAGCATTTT
NA	TRBJ2-6	NA	TRBV6-2/TRBV6-3	CASSYHARQGPGLTGANVLTF	TGTGCCAGCAGTTACCATGCTCGTCAGGGGCCGGGCCTAACCGGGGCCAACGTCCTGACTTTC
NA	TRBJ1-2	NA	TRBV28	CASSLGGARGYTF	TGTGCCAGCAGTTTAGGGGGGGCTCGAGGCTACACCTTC
TRBD1	TRBJ2-7	once	TRBV28	CASRGDRGSNEQYF	TGTGCCAGCAGGGGGGACAGGGGCTCGAACGAGCAGTACTTC
TRBD2	TRBJ2-1	NA	TRBV9	CASSVALGGEREANEQFF	TGTGCCAGCAGCGTAGCACTCGGGGGAGAGCGGGAGGCCAATGAGCAGTTCTTC
TRBD1	TRBJ2-5	NA	TRBV5-6	CASSLGQGQETQYF	TGTGCCAGCAGCTTGGGACAGGGCCAAGAGACCCAGTACTTC
NA	TRBJ1-2	once	TRBV19	CASSSGQGIYGYTF	TGTGCCAGTAGTAGTGGCCAGGGAATCTATGGCTACACCTTC
TRBD1	TRBJ1-5	NA	TRBV28	CARKVDREPQHF	TGTGCCAGAAAAGTCGACAGGGAGCCCCAGCATTTT
NA	TRBJ1-5	NA	TRBV3-1/TRBV3-2	CASSQDSNQPQHF	TGTGCCAGCAGCCAAGACAGTAATCAGCCCCAGCATTTT
NA	TRBJ1-6	NA	TRBV7-3	CASSEAGGSPLHF	TGTGCCAGCAGCGAGGCGGGCGGCTCACCCCTCCACTTT
TRBD2	TRBJ2-1	few	TRBV28	CASSLGTSPISYNEQFF	TGTGCCAGCAGTTTAGGGACTAGCCCTATCTCCTACAATGAGCAGTTCTTC
NA	TRBJ1-1	NA	TRBV6-1	CASSELDSRSTEAFF	TGTGCCAGCAGTGAATTGGACAGTAGGAGCACTGAAGCTTTCTTT
NA	TRBJ2-7	NA	TRBV19	CASAVASSYEQYF	TGTGCCAGTGCGGTTGCGAGCTCCTACGAGCAGTACTTC
TRBD1	TRBJ1-2	NA	TRBV18	CASSPMGQGWGYTF	TGTGCCAGCTCACCCATGGGACAGGGATGGGGCTACACCTTC
NA	TRBJ2-7	NA	TRBV5-4	CASSLVGSGYEQYF	TGTGCCAGCAGCTTGGTCGGGTCTGGCTACGAGCAGTACTTC
TRBD2	TRBJ2-1	NA	TRBV28	CASAANLRTSGVAGEQFF	TGTGCCAGCGCAGCTAATCTCCGGACTAGCGGGGTCGCGGGTGAGCAGTTCTTC
TRBD1	TRBJ1-5	NA	TRBV28	CASSKDRGVEQPQHF	TGTGCCAGCAGCAAAGACAGGGGCGTCGAACAGCCCCAGCATTTT
NA	TRBJ1-5	NA	TRBV24-1	CARDKQGSNQPQHF	TGTGCCAGAGACAAACAGGGTAGCAATCAGCCCCAGCATTTT
TRBD1	TRBJ1-2	NA	TRBV6-1	CASSEKRGRGYTF	TGTGCCAGCAGTGAGAAAAGGGGGCGAGGCTACACCTTC
NA	TRBJ1-2	NA	TRBV6-5	CASRPPGQMGGYTF	TGTGCCAGCAGGCCTCCGGGACAAATGGGAGGCTACACCTTC
TRBD1	TRBJ2-7	NA	TRBV12-3/TRBV12-4	CASSLALRQGRYF	TGTGCCAGCAGTTTAGCTTTAAGACAGGGACGGTACTTC
TRBD1	TRBJ1-2	once	TRBV28	CASSIGQGAQAYGYTF	TGTGCCAGCAGTATAGGACAGGGGGCGCAAGCCTATGGCTACACCTTC
TRBD1	TRBJ1-4	NA	TRBV5-1	CASSSLDRGRNEKLFF	TGCGCCAGCAGCTCTCTCGACAGGGGTCGTAATGAAAAACTGTTTTTT
NA	TRBJ1-5	NA	TRBV19	CATKKGGDNQPQHF	TGTGCCACCAAAAAAGGAGGGGATAATCAGCCCCAGCATTTT
TRBD1	TRBJ2-7	NA	TRBV27	CASRRGQGLVEQYF	TGTGCCAGCAGGAGGGGACAGGGGCTCGTCGAGCAGTACTTC
NA	TRBJ1-1	NA	TRBV5-4	CASSRQKTMNTEAFF	TGTGCCAGCAGCCGACAGAAAACCATGAACACTGAAGCTTTCTTT
NA	TRBJ2-2	NA	TRBV7-9	CASSPPRDLGTGELFF	TGTGCCAGCAGCCCCCCACGGGATCTTGGCACCGGGGAGCTGTTTTTT
TRBD1	TRBJ1-1	NA	TRBV2	CASLGQAFSTGTEAFF	TGTGCCAGCCTGGGACAGGCTTTTTCCACGGGCACTGAAGCTTTCTTT
TRBD1	TRBJ2-7	once	TRBV28	CASSSAGTGFGEQYF	TGTGCCAGCAGTTCCGCAGGGACAGGGTTTGGGGAGCAGTACTTC
NA	TRBJ1-2	NA	TRBV2	CASSTGFHGYTF	TGTGCCAGCAGTACAGGGTTCCATGGCTACACCTTC
NA	TRBJ2-1	NA	TRBV27	CASSFSPVWNEQFF	TGTGCCAGCAGTTTCAGTCCTGTCTGGAATGAGCAGTTCTTC
TRBD1	TRBJ1-6	NA	TRBV6-5	CASSRTGLWSPLHF	TGTGCCAGCAGCCGGACAGGGTTGTGGTCACCCCTCCACTTT
TRBD1	TRBJ1-4	NA	TRBV5-1	CASTGGTGREKLFF	TGCGCCAGCACCGGGGGGACAGGTCGGGAAAAACTGTTTTTT
NA	TRBJ2-2	once	TRBV28	CASRSRNTGELFF	TGTGCCAGCAGGTCCCGGAACACCGGGGAGCTGTTTTTT
NA	TRBJ1-3	NA	TRBV5-1	CASSLGLDTASGGNTIYF	TGCGCCAGCAGCTTGGGGTTGGACACGGCCTCAGGTGGAAACACCATATATTTT
NA	TRBJ1-6	NA	TRBV4-1	CASSQEDAGGGSPLHF	TGCGCCAGCAGCCAGGAGGACGCGGGAGGGGGATCACCCCTCCACTTT
NA	TRBJ2-7	NA	TRBV15	CATRLQYSYEQYF	TGTGCCACCAGGCTACAGTACTCCTACGAGCAGTACTTC
NA	TRBJ2-1	NA	TRBV5-6	CASSLVADSYNEQFF	TGTGCCAGCAGCTTGGTAGCGGACTCCTACAATGAGCAGTTCTTC